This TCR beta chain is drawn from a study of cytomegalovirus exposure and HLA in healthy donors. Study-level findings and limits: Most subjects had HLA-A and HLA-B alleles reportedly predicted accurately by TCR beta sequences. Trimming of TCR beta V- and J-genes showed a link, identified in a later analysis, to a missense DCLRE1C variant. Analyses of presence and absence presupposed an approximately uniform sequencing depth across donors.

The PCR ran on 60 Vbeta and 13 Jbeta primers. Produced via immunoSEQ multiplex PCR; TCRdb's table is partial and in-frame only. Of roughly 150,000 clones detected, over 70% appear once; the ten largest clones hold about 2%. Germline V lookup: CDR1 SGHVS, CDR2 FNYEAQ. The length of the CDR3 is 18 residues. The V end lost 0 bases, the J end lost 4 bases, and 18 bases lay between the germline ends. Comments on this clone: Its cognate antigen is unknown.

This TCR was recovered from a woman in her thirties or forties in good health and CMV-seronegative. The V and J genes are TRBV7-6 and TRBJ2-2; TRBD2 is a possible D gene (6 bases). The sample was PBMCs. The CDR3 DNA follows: TGTGCCAGCAGCTTAGCGAGTTCAGGCGGGGTTCGCACCGGGGAGCTGTTTTTT. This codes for CASSLASSGGVRTGELFF.